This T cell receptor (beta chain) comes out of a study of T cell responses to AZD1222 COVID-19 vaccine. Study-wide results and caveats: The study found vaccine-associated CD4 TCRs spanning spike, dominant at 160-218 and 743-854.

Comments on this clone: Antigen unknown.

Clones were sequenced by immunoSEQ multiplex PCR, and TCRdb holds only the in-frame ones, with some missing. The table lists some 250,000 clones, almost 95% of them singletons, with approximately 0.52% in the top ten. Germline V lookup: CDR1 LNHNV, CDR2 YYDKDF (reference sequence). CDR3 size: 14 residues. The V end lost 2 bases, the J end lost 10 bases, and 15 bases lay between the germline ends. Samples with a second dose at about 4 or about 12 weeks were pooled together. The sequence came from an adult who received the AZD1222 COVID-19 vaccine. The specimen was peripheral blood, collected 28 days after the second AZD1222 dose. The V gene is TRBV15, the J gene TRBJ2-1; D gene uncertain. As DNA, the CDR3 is TGTGCCACCAGCAGATCGCCTAAAGAGGAGGAGCAGTTCTTC. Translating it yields CATSRSPKEEEQFF.